This T cell receptor (beta chain) emerged from a study of radiation and T cells in renal cell carcinoma. Described time point: blood 2 weeks post-SBRT. Described treatment: 15 Gy SBRT to primary tumor, nephrectomy 4 weeks later. TCRdb's copy holds only in-frame clones and misses some; the assay was immunoSEQ multiplex PCR. The table includes some 60,000 clones, roughly four fifths detected once. V dropped 0 bases and J dropped 4 bases, with 9 bases sitting between them. The germline V gene encodes CDR1 LNHNV and CDR2 YYDKDF (reference sequence). This CDR3 is built from 14 residues. The clonotype originates from a man aged 55 to 70 with renal cell carcinoma. The chain is built from TRBV15 and TRBJ1-2; a possible D gene is TRBD1 (6 bases). The sequencing used blood, collected from a patient whose treatment included radiotherapy and nephrectomy. The CDR3 region is CATSRDATGYGYTF. In DNA form, the CDR3 reads TGTGCCACCAGCAGAGATGCGACAGGCTATGGCTACACCTTC. The full variable domain, completed using reference TRBV15 and TRBJ1-2, is DAMVIQNPRYQVTQFGKPVTLSCSQTLNHNVMYWYQQKSSQAPKLLFHYYDKDFNNEADTPDNFQSRRPNTSFCFLDIRSPGLGDTAMYLCATSRDATGYGYTFGSGTRLTVV.